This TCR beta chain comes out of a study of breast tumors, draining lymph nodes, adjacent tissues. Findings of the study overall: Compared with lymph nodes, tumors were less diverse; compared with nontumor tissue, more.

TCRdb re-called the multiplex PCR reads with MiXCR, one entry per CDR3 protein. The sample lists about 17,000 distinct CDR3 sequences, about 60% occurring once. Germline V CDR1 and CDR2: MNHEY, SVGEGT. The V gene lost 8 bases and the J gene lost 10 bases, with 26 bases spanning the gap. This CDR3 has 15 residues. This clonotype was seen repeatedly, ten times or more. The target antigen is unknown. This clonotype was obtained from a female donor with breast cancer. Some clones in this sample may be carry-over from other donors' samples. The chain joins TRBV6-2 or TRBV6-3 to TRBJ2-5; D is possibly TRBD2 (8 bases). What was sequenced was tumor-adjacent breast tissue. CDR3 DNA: TGTGCCAGCGCCCACCCGACAGGGCACGGGGGGGACCAGTACTTC. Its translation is CASAHPTGHGGDQYF.